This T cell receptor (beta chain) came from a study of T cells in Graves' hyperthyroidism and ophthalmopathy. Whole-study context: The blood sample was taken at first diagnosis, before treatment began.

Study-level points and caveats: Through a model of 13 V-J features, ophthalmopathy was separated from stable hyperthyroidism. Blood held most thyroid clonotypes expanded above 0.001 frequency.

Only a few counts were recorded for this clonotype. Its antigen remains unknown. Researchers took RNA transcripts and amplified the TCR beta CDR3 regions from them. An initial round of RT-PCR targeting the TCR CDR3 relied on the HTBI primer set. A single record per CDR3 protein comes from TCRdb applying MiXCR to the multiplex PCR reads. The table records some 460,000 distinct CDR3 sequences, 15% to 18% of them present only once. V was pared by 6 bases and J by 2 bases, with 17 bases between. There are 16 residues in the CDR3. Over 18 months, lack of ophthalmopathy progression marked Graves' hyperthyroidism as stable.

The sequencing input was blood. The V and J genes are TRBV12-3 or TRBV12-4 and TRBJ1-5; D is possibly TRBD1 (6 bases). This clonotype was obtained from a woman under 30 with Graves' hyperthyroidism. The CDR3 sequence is CASSTDRRFGNQPQHF. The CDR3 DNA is TGTGCCAGCAGCACCGACAGGCGCTTCGGCAATCAGCCCCAGCATTTT.